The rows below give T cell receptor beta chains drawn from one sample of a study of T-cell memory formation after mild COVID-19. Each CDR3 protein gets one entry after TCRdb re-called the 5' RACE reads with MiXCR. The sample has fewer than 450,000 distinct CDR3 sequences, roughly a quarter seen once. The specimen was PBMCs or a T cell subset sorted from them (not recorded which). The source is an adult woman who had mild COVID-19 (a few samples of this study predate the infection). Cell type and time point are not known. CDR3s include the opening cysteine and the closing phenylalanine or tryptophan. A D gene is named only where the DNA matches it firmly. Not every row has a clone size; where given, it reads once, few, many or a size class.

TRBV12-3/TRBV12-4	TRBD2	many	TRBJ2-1	CASGSGGRGNEQFF	TGTGCCAGCGGGAGCGGGGGGCGGGGGAATGAGCAGTTCTTC
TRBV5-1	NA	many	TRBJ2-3	CASRYAGTDTQYF	TGCGCCAGCAGATACGCCGGCACAGATACGCAGTATTTT
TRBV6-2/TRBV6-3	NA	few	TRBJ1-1	CASSSRLNTEAFF	TGTGCCAGCAGTTCCCGGCTGAACACTGAAGCTTTCTTT
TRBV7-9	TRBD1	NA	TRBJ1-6	CASSPLGGQSENSPLHF	TGTGCCAGCAGCCCTCTCGGGGGACAGTCTGAAAATTCACCCCTCCACTTT
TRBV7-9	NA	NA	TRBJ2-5	CASSLEAGRQETQYF	TGTGCCAGCAGCTTAGAGGCGGGGCGTCAAGAGACCCAGTACTTC
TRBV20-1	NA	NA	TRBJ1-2	CSADGEDPYGYTF	TGCAGTGCTGATGGCGAAGACCCCTATGGCTACACCTTC
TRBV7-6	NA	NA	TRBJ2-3	CASSFLWGRDTQYF	TGTGCCAGCAGCTTTTTATGGGGGCGGGATACGCAGTATTTT
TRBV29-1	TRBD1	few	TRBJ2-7	CSVWTGLDEQYF	TGCAGCGTCTGGACAGGGTTGGACGAGCAGTACTTC
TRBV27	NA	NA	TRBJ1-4	CASRQTPGGWEKLFF	TGTGCCAGCAGACAAACGCCCGGGGGTTGGGAAAAACTGTTTTTT
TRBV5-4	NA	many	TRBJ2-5	CASSAKETQYF	TGTGCCAGCAGCGCAAAAGAGACCCAGTACTTC
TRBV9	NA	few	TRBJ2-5	CASSQQSETQYF	TGTGCCAGCAGCCAGCAGTCGGAGACCCAGTACTTC
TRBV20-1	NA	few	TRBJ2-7	CSASFPYEQYF	TGCAGTGCTAGTTTCCCGTACGAGCAGTACTTC
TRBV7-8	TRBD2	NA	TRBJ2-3	CASSFQGGGLTDTQYF	TGTGCCAGCAGCTTTCAGGGCGGGGGGCTGACAGATACGCAGTATTTT
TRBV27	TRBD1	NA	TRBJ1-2	CASRASGQAHYGYTF	TGTGCCAGCAGGGCATCTGGACAGGCCCACTATGGCTACACCTTC
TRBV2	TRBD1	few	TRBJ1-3	CASRGQGIISGNTIYF	TGTGCCAGCAGGGGACAGGGAATTATCTCTGGAAACACCATATATTTT
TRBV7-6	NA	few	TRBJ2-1	CASSFGTTFPYNEQFF	TGTGCCAGCAGCTTCGGAACGACTTTCCCCTACAATGAGCAGTTCTTC
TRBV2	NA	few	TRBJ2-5	CASSVSWGVVETQYF	TGTGCCAGCAGTGTATCCTGGGGGGTAGTAGAGACCCAGTACTTC
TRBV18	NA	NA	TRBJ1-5	CASSSHSDQPQHF	TGTGCCAGCTCATCCCACAGTGATCAGCCCCAGCATTTT
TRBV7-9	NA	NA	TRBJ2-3	CASSQGEGARTDTQYF	TGTGCCAGCAGCCAAGGGGAGGGGGCGCGGACAGATACGCAGTATTTT
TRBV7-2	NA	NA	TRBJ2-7	CASSLRLHSYEQYF	TGTGCCAGCAGCTTAAGGCTACACTCCTACGAGCAGTACTTC
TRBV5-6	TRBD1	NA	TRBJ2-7	CASSPDRGRRGEQYF	TGTGCCAGCAGCCCGGACAGGGGGCGGCGGGGCGAGCAGTACTTC
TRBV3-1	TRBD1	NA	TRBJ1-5	CASSQGPQGGQPQHF	TGTGCCAGCAGCCAAGGGCCCCAGGGGGGGCAGCCCCAGCATTTT
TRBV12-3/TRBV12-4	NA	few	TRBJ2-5	CASSHPGPEQETQYF	TGTGCCAGCAGTCACCCGGGACCGGAACAAGAGACCCAGTACTTC
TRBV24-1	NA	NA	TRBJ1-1	CATSDPSRGAEAFF	TGTGCCACCAGTGACCCGTCGCGGGGGGCTGAAGCTTTCTTT
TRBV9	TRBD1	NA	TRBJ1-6	CASSDRGSPLHF	TGTGCCAGCAGCGACAGGGGTTCACCCCTCCACTTT
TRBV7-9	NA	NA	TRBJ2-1	CASSTWTDEQFF	TGTGCCAGCAGCACCTGGACAGATGAGCAGTTCTTC
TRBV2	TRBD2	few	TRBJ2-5	CASSQGTSGRGETQYF	TGTGCCAGCAGCCAGGGGACTAGCGGGAGAGGGGAGACCCAGTACTTC
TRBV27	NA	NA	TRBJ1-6	CASRQTDVNSPLHF	TGTGCCAGCAGACAGACGGACGTTAATTCACCCCTCCACTTT
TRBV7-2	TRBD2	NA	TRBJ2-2	CASSATLGLAGYGELFF	TGTGCCAGCAGCGCGACCCTGGGACTAGCGGGGTACGGGGAGCTGTTTTTT
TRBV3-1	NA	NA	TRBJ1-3	CASSQTGPGAGNTIYF	TGTGCCAGCAGCCAGACGGGTCCAGGGGCTGGAAACACCATATATTTT
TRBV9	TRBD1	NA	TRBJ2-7	CASSGGTGASSYEQYF	TGTGCCAGCAGCGGAGGCACAGGGGCTAGCTCCTACGAGCAGTACTTC
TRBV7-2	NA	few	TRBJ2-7	CASSSNFGMLRSYEQYF	TGTGCCAGCAGCTCCAACTTCGGGATGCTGAGGTCCTACGAGCAGTACTTC
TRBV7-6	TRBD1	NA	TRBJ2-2	CASSSSPGQSTGELFF	TGTGCCAGCAGCAGTAGTCCGGGACAGAGTACCGGGGAGCTGTTTTTT
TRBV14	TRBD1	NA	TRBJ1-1	CASSQVDRGRKMAFF	TGTGCCAGCAGCCAAGTGGACAGGGGGAGGAAAATGGCTTTCTTT
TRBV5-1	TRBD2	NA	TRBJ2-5	CASSLTSGAREETQYF	TGCGCCAGCAGCTTGACTAGCGGGGCCCGCGAAGAGACCCAGTACTTC
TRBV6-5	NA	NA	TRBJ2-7	CASSYSTTGLGEQYF	TGTGCCAGCAGTTACTCAACAACAGGGCTAGGGGAGCAGTACTTC
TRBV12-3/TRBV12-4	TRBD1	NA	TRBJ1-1	CASSLALGQGEKNTEAFF	TGTGCCAGCAGTTTAGCGCTAGGGCAGGGGGAGAAGAACACTGAAGCTTTCTTT
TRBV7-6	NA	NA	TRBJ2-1	CASSPLGLRGRDNEQFF	TGTGCCAGCAGCCCCCTGGGTTTAAGGGGAAGGGACAATGAGCAGTTCTTC
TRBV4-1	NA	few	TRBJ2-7	CASSLEWSAGTYYEQYF	TGCGCCAGCAGCCTTGAATGGTCGGCCGGGACTTACTACGAGCAGTACTTC
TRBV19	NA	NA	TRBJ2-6	CASSIASGGAGANVLTF	TGTGCCAGTAGTATCGCTTCAGGGGGGGCTGGGGCCAACGTCCTGACTTTC
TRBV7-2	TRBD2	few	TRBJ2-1	CASSLEATGGYNEQFF	TGTGCCAGCAGCTTAGAGGCGACGGGAGGATACAATGAGCAGTTCTTC
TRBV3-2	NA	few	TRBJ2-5	CASSQLRLKETQYF	TGTGCCAGCAGCCAATTAAGACTGAAAGAGACCCAGTACTTC
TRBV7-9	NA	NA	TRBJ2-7	CASSQTWAPYEQYF	TGTGCCAGCAGCCAGACATGGGCCCCCTACGAGCAGTACTTC
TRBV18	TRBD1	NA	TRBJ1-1	CASSTGGEAFF	TGTGCCAGTTCAACAGGGGGCGAAGCTTTCTTT